This T cell receptor (beta chain) was documented in a study of cytomegalovirus exposure and HLA in healthy donors. Study-level findings and limits: Productive rates of about 90% or about 30% were seen for most TCR beta V segments in an earlier analysis.

Per the germline V gene, CDR1 is SQVTM and CDR2 is ANQGSEA. The length of the CDR3 is 13 residues. A multiplex PCR was run with 60 Vbeta primers and 13 Jbeta primers. TCRdb keeps only in-frame clones here, not all; method: immunoSEQ multiplex PCR. The table lists 210,000 or so clones, roughly 73% of them singletons. This clone was observed once. As yet, its antigen is unknown. A read error may produce the germline difference seen at one junction end. This sequence was found in a woman aged 25 to 39 in good health and CMV-seropositive. Sample: PBMCs. This chain joins TRBV29-1 and TRBJ2-1, with D perhaps matching TRBD2 (6 bases). CDR3 nucleotides: TGCAGCGTGGAAGGGAGCGGGTATAATGAGCAGTTCTTC. It translates to CSVEGSGYNEQFF.